This entry concerns a single TCR beta chain. In this sample, this clonotype turned up a few times. Its recognized antigen is unknown. No qualities accompany the bases; no much larger clone lies one base away. Set within a cohort of healthcare workers in London, UK, this nested case-control study involved weekly PCR testing of nasopharyngeal swabs along with blood sampling. Healthcare workers were enrolled in the week of the UK lockdown, from 23 to 31 March 2020, and were followed every week for up to roughly 16 weeks. This entry comes from a study of early T cells in non-severe SARS-CoV-2 infection (dated by TCRdb to the early 2020s). About the full investigation: Because TCR sequencing was done on bulk RNA from unsorted whole blood, the alpha and beta chains could not be paired. Overall study outcomes, separate from this receptor: VDJdb matching was skewed toward anti-spike CD8 responses and likely underestimated virus-specific expansions, missing private and CD4 specificities.

The method was 5' RACE. This sample was sequenced with a NextSeq 500. In the TCR library protocol, unique molecular identifiers were attached to individual cDNA molecules to correct for PCR bias and sequencing error. Both TCR alpha and beta chains were sequenced, and tight co-correlation was observed between alpha and beta sequence abundances in each sample. As for how the authors treated the data: Decombinator V4 was used to perform V gene, J gene and CDR3 annotation of TCR sequences. TCRs were defined as expanded if a significant change between any two time points was detected under a Poisson model with p below 0.0001. TCR abundances were normalised to the total number of TCRs sequenced in each sample and reported as counts per million. MAIT TCRs were defined by TRAV1-2 paired with TRAJ12, TRAJ20 or TRAJ33, and iNKT TCRs by TRAV10 paired with TRAJ18. VDJdb, accessed 1 November 2021, was searched for CMV, EBV and SARS-CoV-2 annotated TCRs, with TCRs annotated for multiple antigens excluded. The raw public data were reprocessed by TCRdb itself: fastp quality trimming at Q25, MiXCR clonotype calling, in-frame beta chains only. CDR3 protein sequences are deduplicated, and each keeps its most common genes and DNA. These V and J calls derive from TCRdb rather than the authors' analysis. The sample table records about 71,000 distinct CDR3 sequences; roughly 12% of these occur just once. The ten biggest clones cover around 2.9% of the sample.

V ends up 6 bases short and J 0 bases short, with an unmatched junction base count of 9. Via the germline V gene, CDR1 is MNHNS and CDR2 SASEGT. The CDR3 goes from the cysteine to the phenylalanine over 17 residues. Only CDR3 DNA remains: 51 bases, in frame from the first base. The sample was whole blood, taken at baseline. The sequence came from an adult who was a healthcare worker with PCR-confirmed SARS-CoV-2 infection or an uninfected control (not recorded which). This sequence uses TRBV6-1 and TRBJ2-3, and TRBD1 matches 10 of the central bases. The sequenced DNA: TGTGCCAGCAGACCGGGACAGGGGACCCATAGCACAGATACGCAGTATTTT. It translates as CASRPGQGTHSTDTQYF.